The rows below give T cell receptor beta chains drawn from one sample of a study of human T cells and chemical hapten exposure. TCRdb recomputed calls from the RACE reads with MiXCR, one row per CDR3 protein. The sample records around 56,000 distinct CDR3 sequences, roughly a tenth being singletons. Sequenced here: whole blood, sampled in connection with sensitization to the hapten diphenylcyclopropenone (DPC). The origin of the receptors is a middle-aged man with alopecia areata. Some clones in this sample may be carry-over from other donors' samples. CDR3s include the opening cysteine and the closing phenylalanine or tryptophan. The D gene is left open where the match is weak. Size values are once, few and many counts, or a class for expanded clones, and some rows have none.

clone size	V gene	J gene	D gene	CDR3 protein	CDR3 DNA
-	TRBV28	TRBJ2-3	TRBD2	CASSFPGTSGSTDTQYF	TGTGCCAGCAGTTTTCCCGGGACTAGCGGGAGCACAGATACGCAGTATTTT
-	TRBV7-9	TRBJ2-1	-	CASSPDRKGGEQFF	TGTGCCAGCAGCCCCGACAGGAAGGGCGGCGAGCAGTTCTTC
many	TRBV7-9	TRBJ2-1	-	CASSFLAPNEQFF	TGTGCCAGCAGCTTTCTAGCTCCCAATGAGCAGTTCTTC
few	TRBV7-2	TRBJ2-1	-	CASSLGVIGEQFF	TGTGCCAGCAGCTTAGGGGTAATCGGTGAGCAGTTCTTC
many	TRBV3-1	TRBJ2-7	TRBD1	CASSQAGTGTYEQYF	TGTGCCAGCAGCCAAGCCGGGACAGGAACCTACGAGCAGTACTTC
few	TRBV7-9	TRBJ2-7	TRBD1	CASSTDRGYEQYF	TGTGCCAGCAGCACCGACAGGGGGTACGAGCAGTACTTC
many	TRBV6-2/TRBV6-3	TRBJ2-7	-	CASSSGRLGSYEQYF	TGTGCCAGCAGCTCCGGCCGACTAGGTTCCTACGAGCAGTACTTC
-	TRBV30	TRBJ2-2	-	CATLPGTGELFF	TGTGCTACTTTACCAGGCACCGGGGAGCTGTTTTTT
few	TRBV7-9	TRBJ1-5	-	CASSLLGPQHF	TGTGCCAGCAGCTTATTAGGGCCCCAGCATTTT
many	TRBV5-1	TRBJ2-3	-	CASSLVPSSDTQYF	TGCGCCAGCAGCTTGGTCCCTAGCAGCGATACGCAGTATTTT
-	TRBV2	TRBJ2-6	-	CASSRDAGANVLTF	TGTGCCAGCAGCAGGGATGCTGGGGCCAACGTCCTGACTTTC
few	TRBV28	TRBJ1-2	-	CASRENYGYTF	TGTGCCAGCAGAGAGAACTATGGCTACACCTTC
few	TRBV10-1	TRBJ2-3	-	CASSESGGTDTQYF	TGCGCCAGCAGTGAGTCGGGGGGCACAGATACGCAGTATTTT
few	TRBV7-6	TRBJ2-7	-	CASSLDGSTYEQYF	TGTGCCAGCAGCTTAGACGGGAGTACGTACGAGCAGTACTTC
many	TRBV14	TRBJ2-7	-	CASSQQPGSYEQYF	TGTGCCAGCAGCCAACAGCCAGGGTCCTACGAGCAGTACTTC
many	TRBV20-1	TRBJ2-5	-	CSASPTGETQYF	TGCAGTGCTAGCCCGACGGGAGAGACCCAGTACTTC
few	TRBV20-1	TRBJ2-7	TRBD2	CSASWTSAYEQYF	TGCAGTGCTAGTTGGACTAGCGCTTACGAGCAGTACTTC
-	TRBV9	TRBJ2-7	-	CASSADPSYEQYF	TGTGCCAGCAGCGCAGACCCGTCCTACGAGCAGTACTTC
many	TRBV11-2	TRBJ2-7	-	CASLPIGRGSYEQYF	TGTGCCTCTCTTCCTATTGGAAGGGGGTCCTACGAGCAGTACTTC
many	TRBV12-3/TRBV12-4	TRBJ2-2	-	CASSSPVLNTGELFF	TGTGCCAGCAGTTCCCCCGTCCTAAACACCGGGGAGCTGTTTTTT
-	TRBV7-2	TRBJ1-5	-	CASSLWGQSDQPQHF	TGTGCCAGCAGCTTATGGGGGCAGAGTGATCAGCCCCAGCATTTT
medium-sized	TRBV29-1	TRBJ2-1	-	CSVPVVNEQFF	TGCAGCGTCCCTGTAGTAAATGAGCAGTTCTTC
-	TRBV28	TRBJ2-5	TRBD1	CASRSRGPETQYF	TGTGCCAGCAGGTCCAGGGGGCCAGAGACCCAGTACTTC
many	TRBV6-1	TRBJ2-3	TRBD1	CASRGQGAADTQYF	TGTGCCAGCAGGGGACAGGGAGCGGCAGATACGCAGTATTTT
few	TRBV20-1	TRBJ2-7	TRBD2	CSATGLAGGRSYEQYF	TGCAGTGCTACAGGACTAGCGGGAGGTAGATCCTACGAGCAGTACTTC